The 20 T cell receptor beta chains below all came from one sample that was sequenced in a study of blood T cell repertoires in COVID-19. Repertoires were generated with immunoSEQ multiplex PCR, while TCRdb's copy carries only in-frame clones and drops some. The table lists approximately 190,000 clones, 88% of them singletons, with about 6.6% in the top ten. The sequenced sample was peripheral blood. The receptor source for this set is a woman in her thirties or forties who had recovered from COVID-19.

This clone has a handful of counts. V usage is TRBV7-6 and J usage is TRBJ1-3, with D perhaps TRBD1 (5 bases). This CDR3 spans 16 amino acids. V was pared by 2 bases and J by 0 bases, with 11 bases between. The germline gives CDR1 SGHVS, CDR2 FNYEAQ. CDR3 DNA sequence: TGTGCCAGCAGCTTAAGGGGCCGAATCTCTGGAAACACCATATATTTT. Translated, it gives CASSLRGRISGNTIYF.

Written as DNA, the CDR3 is TGTGCCAGCAGCTTAGATCGGCCGCGGGAGGGGCTCGTCAATGAGCAGTTCTTC. This sequence encodes CASSLDRPREGLVNEQFF. V is TRBV11-2 and J is TRBJ2-1; TRBD2 matches 9 bases. This CDR3 is built from 18 residues. V was clipped by 0 bases and J by 6 bases; unmatched bases: 12. Germline lookup yields CDR1 SGHAT and CDR2 FQNNGV. The entire variable domain, with the rest obtained from reference TRBV11-2 and TRBJ2-1, is as follows: EAGVAQSPRYKIIEKRQSVAFWCNPISGHATLYWYQQILGQGPKLLIQFQNNGVVDDSQLPKDRFSAERLKGVDSTLKIQPAKLEDSAVYLCASSLDRPREGLVNEQFFGPGTRLTVL.

The count of this clone is one. The rearrangement joins TRBV3-1 (or the pseudogene TRBV3-2) to TRBJ2-3; 11 bases are shared with TRBD2. V lost 4 bases and J lost 2; bases outside the gene matches: 2. The CDR3 has 15 residues. CDR1 is LGHDT and CDR2 is YNNKEL in the germline V gene (reference sequence). The CDR3 DNA reads as TGTGCCAGCAGCCCGGGACTAGCGGTCACAGATACGCAGTATTTT. Translated: CASSPGLAVTDTQYF.

V is TRBV10-3 and J is TRBJ2-5; a possible D gene is TRBD2 (5 bases). Germline lookup yields CDR1 ENHRY and CDR2 SYGVKD. The CDR3 has 16 residues. V was clipped by 2 bases and J by 5 bases, with 18 bases between them. DNA of the CDR3: TGTGCCATCAGTGAGCTTTTAGGAGGCCTAGGGGAGACCCAGTACTTC. Amino acid sequence: CAISELLGGLGETQYF.

The rearrangement links TRBV5-1 to TRBJ1-1, with a weak D call TRBD1 (6 bases). CDR1 is SGHRS and CDR2 is YFSETQ in the germline V gene. The CDR3 is made up of 15 amino acids. The ends were cut back, 1 base at V and 1 base at J, with 11 bases in the middle. The CDR3 coding sequence is TGCGCCAGCAGCTTGCTAATGGGGGCGAACACTGAAGCTTTCTTT. This gives the protein CASSLLMGANTEAFF.

This chain joins TRBV6-5 and TRBJ1-5; the D is unclear. The germline CDR1 and CDR2 sequences are MNHEY and SVGAGI. V dropped 6 bases and J dropped 7 bases, with 13 bases sitting between them. This CDR3 spans 13 amino acids. The CDR3 reads CASRGSGEQPQHF. CDR3 bases: TGTGCCAGCAGAGGTTCCGGAGAACAGCCCCAGCATTTT.

The chain uses TRBV11-2 and TRBJ2-7, with 10 bases fitting TRBD1. CDR1 is SGHAT and CDR2 is FQNNGV in the germline V gene. V trimming: 2 bases; J trimming: 6 bases; junction bases outside the gene matches: 4. The CDR3 has 14 amino acids. In nucleotides, the CDR3 is TGTGCCAGCAGCTTATCGGGACAGGGGCTCGAGCAGTACTTC. It translates to CASSLSGQGLEQYF.

The rearrangement uses TRBV27 and TRBJ1-2; D possibly corresponds to TRBD1 (5 bases). The CDR3 covers 15 residues. V lost 0 bases and J lost 4, with 12 bases in between. Germline V gene sequence: CDR1 MNHEY, CDR2 SMNVEV (reference sequence). CDR3 protein: CASSLSGRDGYGYTF. The CDR3 coding sequence is TGTGCCAGCAGTTTATCAGGCAGGGATGGCTATGGCTACACCTTC.

This rearrangement joins TRBV5-1 to TRBJ2-5; TRBD2 aligns across 8 bases. In germline, CDR1 is SGHRS, CDR2 YFSETQ. Trimming took 5 bases from V and 4 from J; bases not matched to a gene: 10. This CDR3 comprises 15 residues. CDR3 sequence (DNA): TGCGCCAGCAGTCAAACCGGGACTAGGCCAGAGACCCAGTACTTC. Its protein product is CASSQTGTRPETQYF. Filled out from reference TRBV5-1 and TRBJ2-5, the complete variable domain reads KAGVTQTPRYLIKTRGQQVTLSCSPISGHRSVSWYQQTPGQGLQFLFEYFSETQRNKGNFPGRFSGRQFSNSRSEMNVSTLELGDSALYLCASSQTGTRPETQYFGPGTRLLVL.

The chain couples TRBV27 to TRBJ2-1; TRBD2 matches at 8 bases. Trimming removed 7 bases from V and 7 bases from J; junction bases left unmatched: 6. The CDR3 is 13 amino acids. Germline lookup yields CDR1 MNHEY and CDR2 SMNVEV (reference sequence). The CDR3 region is CASTVAGLNEQFF. The CDR3 bases are TGTGCCAGCACGGTAGCGGGATTAAATGAGCAGTTCTTC.

The chain employs TRBV27 and TRBJ1-3; 9 bases are a match to TRBD1. This CDR3 contains 14 residues. Germline CDR1 and CDR2: MNHEY and SMNVEV (reference sequence). V lost 8 bases, J lost 6 bases, and 8 bases stayed unmatched. CDR3 region: CASLRQGGENTIYF. The CDR3 DNA reads TGTGCCAGCCTCCGACAGGGGGGGGAAAACACCATATATTTT.

The J gene is TRBJ2-6, the V gene TRBV9; TRBD1 matches at 8 bases. This CDR3 spans 18 amino acids. The ends lost 3 bases at V and 1 base at J; junction bases unmatched: 9. CDR1 SGDLS and CDR2 YYNGEE come from the germline V gene. CDR3 residues: CASSEGQGLSSGANVLTF. The CDR3 DNA follows: TGTGCCAGCAGCGAAGGACAGGGTCTCTCGTCTGGGGCCAACGTCCTGACTTTC. Combining the CDR3 with reference TRBV9 and TRBJ2-6 gives the whole variable domain DSGVTQTPKHLITATGQRVTLRCSPRSGDLSVYWYQQSLDQGLQFLIQYYNGEERAKGNILERFSAQQFPDLHSELNLSSLELGDSALYFCASSEGQGLSSGANVLTFGAGSRLTVL.

V and J are TRBV6-2 or TRBV6-3 and TRBJ1-2, with D possibly being TRBD1 (5 bases). The CDR3 is 14 residues long. Germline CDR1 reads MNHEY; CDR2 reads SVGEGT. Trimming shortened V by 6 bases and J by 7 bases, and 18 bases separated the two germline ends. The DNA for the CDR3 is TGTGCCAGCAGCGGGGCAGGAGTCTTGGTTGGCTACACCTTC. The encoded protein is CASSGAGVLVGYTF.

The rearrangement uses TRBV24-1 and TRBJ2-7; no firm D call. Germline V gives CDR1 KGHDR, CDR2 SFDVKD. V was pared by 4 bases and J by 0 bases, with 6 bases between. The CDR3 sequence is 13 residues long. The CDR3 DNA follows: TGTGCCACCAGTGACCAGTTCTCCTACGAGCAGTACTTC. Encoded protein: CATSDQFSYEQYF.

The V call is TRBV27, the J call TRBJ2-1, with TRBD2 matching over 9 bases. Trimming took 8 bases from V and 6 from J; bases not matched to a gene: 14. Germline V gene data show CDR1 as MNHEY and CDR2 as SMNVEV (reference sequence). CDR3 length: 16 residues. CDR3 loop: CASSDTLAGLSNEQFF. CDR3 coding DNA: TGTGCCAGCTCTGATACCCTAGCGGGACTCTCCAATGAGCAGTTCTTC.

The chain joins TRBV5-1 to TRBJ2-7; D is possibly TRBD1 (7 bases). This CDR3 contains 15 residues. The germline V and J ends were trimmed by 0 bases and 3 bases, with 13 bases remaining between them. The germline CDR1 and CDR2 sequences are SGHRS and YFSETQ. Here the CDR3 DNA reads TGCGCCAGCAGCTTGGCCGGGGGACAGAGCTACGAGCAGTACTTC. This gives the protein CASSLAGGQSYEQYF.

This rearrangement joins TRBV7-2 to TRBJ2-1; a possible D gene is TRBD2 (6 bases). The CDR3 is 14 residues long. Germline loops: CDR1 SGHTA, CDR2 FQGNSA. Trimming shortened V by 4 bases and J by 8 bases, and 15 bases separated the two germline ends. CDR3: CASSSPTRRDEQFF. The DNA for the CDR3 is TGTGCCAGCAGCTCACCGACTAGAAGGGATGAGCAGTTCTTC. The full variable domain, in which reference TRBV7-2 and TRBJ2-1 provide the parts outside the CDR3, is GAGVSQSPSNKVTEKGKDVELRCDPISGHTALYWYRQSLGQGLEFLIYFQGNSAPDKSGLPSDRFSAERTGGSVSTLTIQRTQQEDSAVYLCASSSPTRRDEQFFGPGTRLTVL.

The count of this clone is one. CDR3 sequence (DNA): TGCGCCAGCCGGACAGGGGGACTCTCTGGGGCCAACGTCCTGACTTTC. Translated, it gives CASRTGGLSGANVLTF. V gene TRBV5-1 combines with J gene TRBJ2-6; 10 nucleotides align to TRBD1. This CDR3 is built from 16 residues. V shed 7 bases, J shed 0 bases, and the junction held 4 bases outside the gene matches. Per the germline V gene, CDR1 is SGHRS and CDR2 is YFSETQ.

The chain carries TRBV4-2 and TRBJ2-3; TRBD2 agrees at 12 bases. The trim removed 5 bases at V and 2 bases at J, leaving 11 bases unmatched. The CDR3 consists of 18 residues. In germline, CDR1 is LGHNA, CDR2 YNFKEQ. CDR3 amino acids: CASSESGTSGYHTDTQYF. The CDR3, as DNA: TGTGCCAGCAGCGAAAGCGGGACTAGCGGGTACCACACAGATACGCAGTATTTT.

The chain combines TRBV6-5 with TRBJ1-2; no definite D call. Germline V CDR1 and CDR2: MNHEY, SVGAGI. Deletions cut 7 bases from V and 5 bases from J, with 14 bases between. CDR3 length equals 13 residues. The CDR3 here is CASNTQSLYGYTF. The DNA of the CDR3 is TGTGCCAGCAATACACAGAGTTTGTATGGCTACACCTTC.